The present entry profiles one T cell receptor beta chain with its context. The specificity of this receptor is unknown. No base quality information exists; no much larger clone differs at one position. CDR3 length: 12 amino acids, cysteine to phenylalanine. The DNA shown is the 36-base CDR3, in frame from base 1. The germline V gene yields MDHEN for CDR1 and SYDVKM for CDR2. V loses 8 bases at its end and J loses 5 bases; junction bases beyond the gene matches: 2. The data belong to a study of blood T cell repertoires in COVID-19 (dated by TCRdb to 2018 to 2021). At the level of the whole study: Samples from collaborators originated in the United States, Italy and Spain and spanned both the acute and convalescent phases of COVID-19. Samples were obtained from the ongoing ImmuneRACE study (first 160 participants) and from 1,254 subjects provided by 6 global collaborators. Where available, HLA class I and class II types were taken from metadata supplied by the sample provider and were not determined by assay-based typing. The material from the prospective study consisted of cDNA or gDNA derived from T cells, B-cell-depleted T cells, or PBMCs. A freely available public database, intended as a resource for researchers studying the immune response to SARS-CoV-2, is where the repertoires were released. The dataset comprised deeply sampled blood TCRbeta repertoires from subjects exposed to, actively infected with, or recovered from COVID-19. The sample metadata nearly always contained a de-identified subject ID, COVID-19 status, age in years and sex. Results and caveats for the whole study, not just this receptor: How much clinical and demographic metadata was included differed by source and by participant, and the metadata was provided uncurated.

Whole blood was collected in K2EDTA tubes by collaborating institutions according to the institutions' own protocols. For TCRbeta analysis, collaborators shipped samples in one of three forms: frozen whole blood, isolated PBMCs, or DNA extracted from either of those sample types. The immunoSEQ Assay, a bias-controlled multiplex PCR, was used to amplify TCRbeta CDR3 regions from genomic DNA. In the paper's pipeline: Within the assay, amplification of reference gene primers was used to estimate how many nucleated cells each sample contained. Sequence reads were collapsed and filtered to measure the absolute abundance of every unique TCRbeta CDR3 rearrangement. Productive Simpson clonality was computed per sample as the square root of Simpson's diversity index over productive rearrangements. The immuneACCESS repertoire file appears here via TCRdb, limited to in-frame rearrangements. These files lack a portion of the clones; in checked studies, under half of the deficit traces to unresolved V genes, and the cause of the others is not known. V and J calls and clone size are copied from that table; D and trimming were computed from the DNA. Within this sample are about 80,000 clones, with 76% of them counted one time only. The top ten clones comprise about 17% of the sample.

The specimen was peripheral blood. The TCR comes from a man between 65 and 85 years old with active or convalescent COVID-19. The sequence joins TRBV28 to TRBJ1-4; TRBD1 aligns with 7 central bases. CDR3 reads: CASQTGNEKLFF. The DNA reads as follows: TGTGCCAGCCAGACAGGGAATGAAAAACTGTTTTTT.